This is a list of T cell receptor beta chains from one sample in a study of CD8+CD57+ T cells in acquired aplastic anemia. One entry per CDR3 protein results from TCRdb running MiXCR on the reads. The sample consists of about 160,000 distinct CDR3 sequences, less than 60% of them appearing once. Sequencing input: sorted CD4+, CD8+, or CD8+CD57+ T cells (not recorded which) from PBMCs. Receptor source: a human donor with aplastic anemia. The CDR3 runs from the conserved cysteine through the conserved F or W. A D gene is named only where the DNA matches it firmly. The listing skips clone size in some rows; elsewhere it reads once, few, many or a size class.

v_call	clone_size	j_call	d_call	cdr3_aa	cdr3_nt
TRBV29-1	once	TRBJ2-5	.	CSVGGDNQETQYF	TGCAGCGTTGGAGGGGACAACCAAGAGACCCAGTACTTC
TRBV6-1	many	TRBJ1-3	.	CASSPTGDAGNTIYF	TGTGCCAGCAGTCCCACGGGGGACGCTGGAAACACCATATATTTT
TRBV7-6	many	TRBJ1-4	.	CASSLVQGEATNEKLFF	TGTGCCAGCAGCTTAGTTCAGGGAGAAGCAACTAATGAAAAACTGTTTTTT
TRBV7-9	.	TRBJ1-5	TRBD1	CASSLVRGRGETQHF	TGTGCCAGCAGCTTAGTCAGGGGGCGTGGGGAGACCCAGCATTTT
TRBV10-3	.	TRBJ1-2	.	CAISDGDPTDGYTF	TGTGCCATCAGTGATGGCGACCCCACGGATGGCTACACCTTC
TRBV19	many	TRBJ2-6	.	CASSAHPGASGANVLTF	TGTGCCAGTAGTGCCCATCCAGGGGCCTCTGGGGCCAACGTCCTGACTTTC
TRBV11-2	.	TRBJ2-1	TRBD2	CASSLLDSGGTLGSEQFF	TGTGCCAGCAGCTTACTTGACAGCGGGGGGACCCTAGGGAGTGAGCAGTTCTTC
TRBV25-1	.	TRBJ1-1	TRBD1	CASVPGQGTEAFF	TGTGCCAGCGTACCCGGACAGGGCACTGAAGCTTTCTTT
TRBV29-1	.	TRBJ1-5	TRBD1	CSVSGTGGLRPQHF	TGCAGCGTATCCGGGACAGGGGGCCTTCGGCCCCAGCATTTT
TRBV11-1	.	TRBJ2-2	TRBD2	CASSSQPSGVTGELFF	TGTGCCAGCAGCTCCCAGCCTAGCGGGGTCACCGGGGAGCTGTTTTTT
TRBV19	few	TRBJ1-2	.	CASGGGRLRYGYTF	TGTGCCAGTGGGGGGGGCAGACTACGCTATGGCTACACCTTC
TRBV6-1	.	TRBJ1-5	.	CASGVEGGSNQPQHF	TGTGCCAGCGGGGTTGAGGGTGGTAGCAATCAGCCCCAGCATTTT
TRBV7-6	.	TRBJ2-3	.	CASSPLADTQYF	TGTGCCAGCAGCCCCCTAGCGGATACGCAGTATTTT
TRBV6-2/TRBV6-3	.	TRBJ2-3	.	CASSYSGTSSSTDTQYF	TGTGCCAGCAGTTACTCAGGGACTTCATCTAGCACAGATACGCAGTATTTT
TRBV2	.	TRBJ1-2	TRBD1	CASSGQGATYGYTF	TGTGCCAGCAGCGGACAGGGGGCGACCTATGGCTACACCTTC
TRBV2	many	TRBJ2-3	.	CASSEGLDTQYF	TGTGCCAGCAGTGAAGGGTTAGATACGCAGTATTTT
TRBV11-2	once	TRBJ1-3	.	CASSYRQLSSSGNTIYF	TGTGCCAGCAGCTACCGACAGCTCTCAAGCTCTGGAAACACCATATATTTT
TRBV10-2	.	TRBJ2-7	TRBD1	CASRNGTGLYEQYF	TGCGCCAGCAGGAACGGGACAGGACTATACGAGCAGTACTTC
TRBV10-2	.	TRBJ1-1	.	CASSDDLWAFF	TGCGCCAGCAGTGATGACTTATGGGCTTTCTTT
TRBV2	.	TRBJ2-5	.	CASRAREDLQETQYF	TGTGCCAGCAGGGCTCGTGAGGATCTCCAAGAGACCCAGTACTTC
TRBV6-1	.	TRBJ2-1	.	CASTVQASGDNEQFF	TGTGCCAGCACTGTACAGGCTTCGGGGGACAATGAGCAGTTCTTC
TRBV2	.	TRBJ2-5	.	CASSEASSFQGMETQYF	TGTGCCAGCAGTGAAGCCAGCAGCTTCCAGGGGATGGAGACCCAGTACTTC
TRBV18	.	TRBJ1-1	.	CASSPGRNTEAFF	TGTGCCAGCTCACCCGGCAGAAACACTGAAGCTTTCTTT
TRBV11-2	many	TRBJ1-4	.	CASRDLSASWEKLFF	TGTGCCAGCAGAGATCTCAGCGCCAGCTGGGAAAAACTGTTTTTT
TRBV5-4	many	TRBJ1-5	.	CASSLGLSGYSNQPQHF	TGTGCCAGCAGCTTGGGGTTATCGGGATATAGCAATCAGCCCCAGCATTTT
TRBV13	many	TRBJ1-2	.	CASSKTGPANYGYTF	TGTGCCAGCAGCAAGACAGGACCAGCTAACTATGGCTACACCTTC
TRBV11-1	.	TRBJ2-7	.	CASSLGKGIRSYEQYF	TGTGCCAGCAGCTTAGGAAAAGGGATACGCTCCTACGAGCAGTACTTC
TRBV6-5	many	TRBJ1-3	TRBD1	CASRGQANTIYF	TGTGCCAGCAGAGGACAGGCAAACACCATATATTTT
TRBV20-1	.	TRBJ2-7	.	CSARAGRVPEQYF	TGCAGTGCTAGAGCTGGGAGAGTCCCCGAGCAGTACTTC